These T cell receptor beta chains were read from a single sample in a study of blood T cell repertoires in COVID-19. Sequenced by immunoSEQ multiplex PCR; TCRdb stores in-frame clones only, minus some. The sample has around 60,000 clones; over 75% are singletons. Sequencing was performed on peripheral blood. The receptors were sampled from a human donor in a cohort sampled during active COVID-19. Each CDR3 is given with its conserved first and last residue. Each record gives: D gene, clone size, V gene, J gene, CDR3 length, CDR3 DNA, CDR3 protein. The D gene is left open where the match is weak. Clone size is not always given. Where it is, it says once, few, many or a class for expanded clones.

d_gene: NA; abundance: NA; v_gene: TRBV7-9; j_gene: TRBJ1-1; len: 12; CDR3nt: TGTGCCAGCAGCTCCCAGGACACTGAAGCTTTCTTT; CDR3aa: CASSSQDTEAFF
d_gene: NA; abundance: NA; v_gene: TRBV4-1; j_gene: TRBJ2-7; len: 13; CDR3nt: TGCGCCAGCAGCTGGGACTCCGCCTACGAGCAGTACTTC; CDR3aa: CASSWDSAYEQYF
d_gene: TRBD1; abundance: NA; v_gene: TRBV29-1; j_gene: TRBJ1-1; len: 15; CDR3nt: TGCAGCGTTGGTTGGGACAGGGGAGCGGCCACTGAAGCTTTCTTT; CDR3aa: CSVGWDRGAATEAFF
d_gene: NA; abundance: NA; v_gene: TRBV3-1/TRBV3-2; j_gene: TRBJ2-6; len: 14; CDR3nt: TGTGCCAGCAGCCCCACCGGGAACACCAACGTCCTGACTTTC; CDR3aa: CASSPTGNTNVLTF
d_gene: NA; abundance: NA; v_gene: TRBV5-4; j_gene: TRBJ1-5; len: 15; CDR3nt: TGTGCCAGCAGCTTCTCCGCGGAGCCCAATCAGCCCCAGCATTTT; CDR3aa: CASSFSAEPNQPQHF
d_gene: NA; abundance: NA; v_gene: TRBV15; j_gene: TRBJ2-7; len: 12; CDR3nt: TGTGCCACCAGCAGAGGCAGCTACGAGCAGTACTTC; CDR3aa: CATSRGSYEQYF
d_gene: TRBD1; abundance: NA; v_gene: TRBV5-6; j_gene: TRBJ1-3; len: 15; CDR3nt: TGTGCCAGCAGCTCGGGACAGCTCTCTGGAAACACCATATATTTT; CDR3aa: CASSSGQLSGNTIYF
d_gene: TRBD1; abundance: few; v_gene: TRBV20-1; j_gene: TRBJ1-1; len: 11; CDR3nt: TGCAGTTCAATCAGACAGGGAGTAGCTTTCTTT; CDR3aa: CSSIRQGVAFF
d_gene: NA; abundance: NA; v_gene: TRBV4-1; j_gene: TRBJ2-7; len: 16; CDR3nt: TGCGCCAGCAGCCAAGATCGGACCGACTACACCTACGAGCAGTACTTC; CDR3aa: CASSQDRTDYTYEQYF
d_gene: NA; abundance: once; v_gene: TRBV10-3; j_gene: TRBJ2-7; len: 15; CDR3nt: TGTGCCATCAGTGAGTCGTATGGAGATAACTACGAGCAGTACTTC; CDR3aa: CAISESYGDNYEQYF
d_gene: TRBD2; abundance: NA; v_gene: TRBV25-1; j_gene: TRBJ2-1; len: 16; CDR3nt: TGTGCCAGCAGTCCCCTCGCGCGGGAGCGCTACAATGAGCAGTTCTTC; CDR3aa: CASSPLARERYNEQFF
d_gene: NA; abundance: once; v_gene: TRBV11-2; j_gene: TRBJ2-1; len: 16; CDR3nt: TGTGCCAGCAGCCTCCGGGACAAGGGAACCTACAATGAGCAGTTCTTC; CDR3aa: CASSLRDKGTYNEQFF
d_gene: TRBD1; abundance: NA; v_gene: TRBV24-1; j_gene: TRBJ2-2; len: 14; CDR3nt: TGTGCCACCAGTCTGACAGGGCATGCCGGGGAGCTGTTTTTT; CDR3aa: CATSLTGHAGELFF
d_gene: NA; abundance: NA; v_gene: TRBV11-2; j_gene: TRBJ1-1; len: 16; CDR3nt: TGTGCCAGCAGCCCCCATAGAGCGGGAGTTGACACTGAAGCTTTCTTT; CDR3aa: CASSPHRAGVDTEAFF
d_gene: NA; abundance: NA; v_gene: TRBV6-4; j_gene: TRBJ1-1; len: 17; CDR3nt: TGTGCCAGCAGTGACTTGCCTGGCCTTGACAGGTTCCCTGAAGCTTTCTTT; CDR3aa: CASSDLPGLDRFPEAFF
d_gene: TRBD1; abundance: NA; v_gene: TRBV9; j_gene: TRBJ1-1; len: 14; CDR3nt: TGTGCCAGCAGCGTAGGGGACAGGAGCACTGAAGCTTTCTTT; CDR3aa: CASSVGDRSTEAFF
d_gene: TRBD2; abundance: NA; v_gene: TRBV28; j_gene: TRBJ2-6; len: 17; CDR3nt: TGTGCCAGCAAACGCGGGGGGGTTCTCTCTGGGGCCAACGTCCTGACTTTC; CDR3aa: CASKRGGVLSGANVLTF
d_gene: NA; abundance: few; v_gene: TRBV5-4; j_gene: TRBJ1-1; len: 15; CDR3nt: TGTGCCAGCAGCCTTTGGAGGGAGAAGAGGGATGAAGCTTTCTTT; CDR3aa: CASSLWREKRDEAFF
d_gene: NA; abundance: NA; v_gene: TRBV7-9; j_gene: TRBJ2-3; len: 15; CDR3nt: TGTGCCAGCAGCTTTGACAGGACGGGCCTAGATACGCAGTATTTT; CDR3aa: CASSFDRTGLDTQYF
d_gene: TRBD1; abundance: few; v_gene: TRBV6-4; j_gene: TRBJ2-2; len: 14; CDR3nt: TGTGCCAGCAGTGACGGACAGGGGGCCGGGGAGCTGTTTTTT; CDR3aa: CASSDGQGAGELFF
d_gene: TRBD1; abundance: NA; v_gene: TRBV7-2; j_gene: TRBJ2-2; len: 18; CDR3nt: TGTGCCAGCAGCTTAGCGCCCGGGACAGGGGGCGGTACCGGGGAGCTGTTTTTT; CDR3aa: CASSLAPGTGGGTGELFF
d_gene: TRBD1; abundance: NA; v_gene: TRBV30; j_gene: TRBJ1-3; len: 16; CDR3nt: TGTGCCTGGAGGGACTCGGGACAGGGGGGGGGAAACACCATATATTTT; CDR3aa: CAWRDSGQGGGNTIYF
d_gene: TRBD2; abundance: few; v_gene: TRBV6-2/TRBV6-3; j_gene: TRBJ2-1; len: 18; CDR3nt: TGTGCCAGCAGTTTCCCGATGTTAGCGGGAGGGCCGGGGAATGAGCAGTTCTTC; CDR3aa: CASSFPMLAGGPGNEQFF
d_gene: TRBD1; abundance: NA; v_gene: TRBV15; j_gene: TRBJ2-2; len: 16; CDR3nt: TGTGCCACCAGCAACCCGGGACAGGGCTTGTACGGGGAGCTGTTTTTT; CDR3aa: CATSNPGQGLYGELFF
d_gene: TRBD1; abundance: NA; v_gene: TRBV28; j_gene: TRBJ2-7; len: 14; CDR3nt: TGTGCCAGCCCAACAGGGGGATCCTCCTACGAGCAGTACTTC; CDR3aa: CASPTGGSSYEQYF